This paragraph reports one T cell receptor beta chain. No antigen is known for it. This record comes from a study of CD4+ T cells in melanoma. The protocol was immunoSEQ multiplex PCR, while the TCRdb copy is restricted to in-frame clones and leaves out a portion. The data show roughly 120,000 clones, about 90% seen once. Study conclusions and caveats: CD8+ T cell, macrophage and B cell function reportedly correlated with neoantigen-specific CD4+ T cells. Reportedly, melanoma neoantigen-specific CD4+ T cells showed varied differentiation states.

This TCR was recovered from a human donor with melanoma. Sequences were obtained from peripheral blood.

The CDR3 sequence: CSPAAQETQYF. CDR3 DNA: TGCAGTCCGGCGGCTCAAGAGACCCAGTACTTC. The chain links TRBV20-1 to TRBJ2-5; D gene uncertain. CDR3 length: 11 residues. Germline loops: CDR1 DFQATT, CDR2 SNEGSKA (reference sequence). V was trimmed by 8 bases and J by 2 bases, leaving 9 bases between them.